The subject of this entry is one TCR beta chain. What it binds is not known. This sample is part of a study of T cells expressing NK-cell markers. Study-wide background: According to the study, TCR beta repertoires originated from sorted CD3+CD56+NKG2C+, CD3+CD56+NKG2C- and CD3+CD56-NKG2C+ T cells. Serological testing identified most of the eight sequenced donors as HCMV-seropositive and one as seronegative. Overall study findings and caveats: Dominant NKG2C+ clonotypes in 6 or 7 donors made up 1.0-7.0% of CD8+ T cells. For a few donors, these clonotypes were likewise the leading ones in the CD3+CD56-NKG2C+ fraction.

This CDR3 is 11 amino acids long. TCRdb reanalyzed the 5' RACE reads and collapses them to one entry per CDR3 protein, without DNA. In total, the table holds about half a million distinct CDR3 sequences. Sequencing was done on a sample of blood T cells: a sorted CD56 or NKG2C T cell subset, CD4+ or CD8+ T cells, or bulk PBMC T cells (not recorded which). This TCR derives from a woman aged 50 to 65 in good health. The J gene is TRBJ2-1, the V gene TRBV21-1. TRBV21-1 is reported as a pseudogene. The CDR3 loop is CASSRQKEQFF.